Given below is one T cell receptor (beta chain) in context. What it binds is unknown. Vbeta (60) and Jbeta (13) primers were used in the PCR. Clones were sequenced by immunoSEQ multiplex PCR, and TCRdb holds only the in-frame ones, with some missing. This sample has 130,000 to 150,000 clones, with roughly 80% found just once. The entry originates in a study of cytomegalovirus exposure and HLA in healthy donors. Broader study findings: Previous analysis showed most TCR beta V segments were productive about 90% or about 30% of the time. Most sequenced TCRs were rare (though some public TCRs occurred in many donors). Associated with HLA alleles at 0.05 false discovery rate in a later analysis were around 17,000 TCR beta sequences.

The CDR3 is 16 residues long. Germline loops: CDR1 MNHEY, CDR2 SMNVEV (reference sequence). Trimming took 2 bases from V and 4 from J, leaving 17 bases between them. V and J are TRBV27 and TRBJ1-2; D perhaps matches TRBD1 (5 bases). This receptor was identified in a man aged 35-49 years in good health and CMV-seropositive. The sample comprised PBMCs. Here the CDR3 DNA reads TGTGCCAGCAGTTTAAACAGGCCCATGCTGGGCTATGGCTACACCTTC. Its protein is CASSLNRPMLGYGYTF.